A selection of T cell receptor beta chains follows, all from one sample in a study of T-cell reconstitution after alpha-beta-depleted transplantation in children. TCRdb redid the calling of the PCR reads with MiXCR, one entry per CDR3 protein. The table records about 460,000 distinct CDR3 sequences, over 10% of them present only once. The input for sequencing was PBMCs, mostly from graft donor cells, taken 180 days after TCRalphabeta/CD19-depleted stem cell transplant. The receptors come from a female patient between 2 and 10 years old who had a stem cell transplant for aplastic anemia, so the T cells may come from the graft donor. The CDR3 runs from the conserved cysteine through the conserved F or W. Fields, in order: clone size, V gene, D gene, J gene, CDR3 protein, CDR3 DNA. A D gene is named only where the DNA matches it firmly. Clone size is not always given. Where it is, it says once, few, many or a class for expanded clones.

NA	TRBV7-6	NA	TRBJ2-1	CASSLTNVYEQFF	TGTGCCAGCAGCCTCACAAATGTCTATGAGCAGTTCTTC
NA	TRBV12-3/TRBV12-4	NA	TRBJ2-5	CASSLRVTQYF	TGTGCCAGCAGCTTACGTGTGACCCAGTACTTC
NA	TRBV27	NA	TRBJ2-3	CASSLVTSTDTQYF	TGTGCCAGCAGTTTAGTAACTAGCACAGATACGCAGTATTTT
NA	TRBV12-3/TRBV12-4	NA	TRBJ2-3	CASRRRDTQYF	TGTGCCAGCAGACGGCGAGATACGCAGTATTTT
NA	TRBV20-1	NA	TRBJ1-5	CSARVAGNQPQHF	TGCAGTGCTAGAGTGGCCGGCAATCAGCCCCAGCATTTT
NA	TRBV29-1	TRBD1	TRBJ2-3	CSVVIRRPRGQGASDTQYF	TGCAGCGTTGTAATAAGGCGGCCCAGGGGGCAGGGGGCCTCAGATACGCAGTATTTT
NA	TRBV5-1	TRBD1	TRBJ2-3	CASGTGSTDTQYF	TGCGCCAGCGGGACAGGTAGCACAGATACGCAGTATTTT
NA	TRBV12-3/TRBV12-4	NA	TRBJ1-1	CASRRMAAEAFF	TGTGCCAGCAGGCGAATGGCGGCGGAAGCTTTCTTT
NA	TRBV7-7	NA	TRBJ2-5	CASSRALAQQETQYF	TGTGCCAGCAGTAGGGCCCTAGCGCAACAAGAGACCCAGTACTTC
few	TRBV11-2	NA	TRBJ1-1	CASSLEVSWYITEAFF	TGTGCCAGCAGCTTAGAGGTCTCTTGGTATATCACTGAAGCTTTCTTT
many	TRBV18	NA	TRBJ2-6	CASSPRTSGANVLTF	TGTGCCAGCTCACCCCGGACCTCTGGGGCCAACGTCCTGACTTTC